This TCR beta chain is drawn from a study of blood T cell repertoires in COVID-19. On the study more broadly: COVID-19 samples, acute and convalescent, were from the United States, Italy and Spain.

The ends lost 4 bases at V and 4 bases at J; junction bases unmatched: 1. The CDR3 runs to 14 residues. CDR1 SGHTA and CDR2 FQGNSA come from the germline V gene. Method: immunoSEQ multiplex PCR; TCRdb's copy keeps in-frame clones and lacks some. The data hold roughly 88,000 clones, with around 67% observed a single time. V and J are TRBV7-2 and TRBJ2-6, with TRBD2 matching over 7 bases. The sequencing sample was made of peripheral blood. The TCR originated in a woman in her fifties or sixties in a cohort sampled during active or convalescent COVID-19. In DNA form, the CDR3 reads TGTGCCAGCAGCTGGGGGGGAGGGGCCAACGTCCTGACTTTC. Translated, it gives CASSWGGGANVLTF.